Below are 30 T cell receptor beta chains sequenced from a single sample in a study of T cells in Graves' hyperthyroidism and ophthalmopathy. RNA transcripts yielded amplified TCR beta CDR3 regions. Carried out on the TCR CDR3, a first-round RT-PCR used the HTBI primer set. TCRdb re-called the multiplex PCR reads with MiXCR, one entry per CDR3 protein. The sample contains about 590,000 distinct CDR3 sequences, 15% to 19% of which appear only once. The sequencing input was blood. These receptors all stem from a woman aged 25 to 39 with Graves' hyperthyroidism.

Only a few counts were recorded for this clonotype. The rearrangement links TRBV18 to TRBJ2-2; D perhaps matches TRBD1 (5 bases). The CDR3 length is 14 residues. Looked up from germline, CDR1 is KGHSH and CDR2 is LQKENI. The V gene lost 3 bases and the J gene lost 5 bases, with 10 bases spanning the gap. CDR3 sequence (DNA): TGTGCCAGCTCACCGACAGTGAGGACCGGGGAGCTGTTTTTT. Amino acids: CASSPTVRTGELFF.

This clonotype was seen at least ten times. CDR3 in amino acids: CASSLAGATEAFF. The DNA of the CDR3 is TGTGCCAGCAGTTTAGCAGGGGCCACTGAAGCTTTCTTT. V is TRBV12-3 or TRBV12-4 and J is TRBJ1-1; tentative D call: TRBD1 (5 bases). This CDR3 region has 13 residues. Trimming left V 0 bases short and J 4 bases short, with 6 bases between.

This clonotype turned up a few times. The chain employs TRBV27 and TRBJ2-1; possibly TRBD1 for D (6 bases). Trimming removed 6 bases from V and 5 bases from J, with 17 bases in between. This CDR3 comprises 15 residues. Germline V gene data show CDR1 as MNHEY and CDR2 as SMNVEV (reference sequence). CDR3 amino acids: CASSRVRGKNNEQFF. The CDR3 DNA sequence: TGTGCCAGCAGCCGGGTGAGGGGGAAAAACAATGAGCAGTTCTTC.

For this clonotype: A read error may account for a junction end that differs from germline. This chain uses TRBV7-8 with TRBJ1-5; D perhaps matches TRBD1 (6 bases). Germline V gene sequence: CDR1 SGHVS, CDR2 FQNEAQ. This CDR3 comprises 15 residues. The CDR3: CASSQAHRDNQPQHF. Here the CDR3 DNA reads TGCGCCAGCAGCCAAGCTCACAGGGATAATCAGCCCCAGCATTTT.

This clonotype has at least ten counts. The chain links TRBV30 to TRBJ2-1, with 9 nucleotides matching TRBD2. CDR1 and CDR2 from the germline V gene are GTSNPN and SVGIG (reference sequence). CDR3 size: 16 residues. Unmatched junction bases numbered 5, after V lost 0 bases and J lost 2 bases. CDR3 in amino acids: CAWSVKASGTYNEQFF. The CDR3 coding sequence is TGTGCCTGGAGTGTAAAGGCTAGCGGGACCTACAATGAGCAGTTCTTC.

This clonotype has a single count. Here the CDR3 DNA reads TGCAGCGTTGAAGATCCCTCTCTTACTAACTATGGCTACACCTTC. Translating it yields CSVEDPSLTNYGYTF. The chain uses TRBV29-1 and TRBJ1-2; D remains unclear. The CDR3 has 15 residues. Germline V gene sequence: CDR1 SQVTM, CDR2 ANQGSEA. Trimming pared 0 bases from V and 0 bases from J, leaving 11 bases between.

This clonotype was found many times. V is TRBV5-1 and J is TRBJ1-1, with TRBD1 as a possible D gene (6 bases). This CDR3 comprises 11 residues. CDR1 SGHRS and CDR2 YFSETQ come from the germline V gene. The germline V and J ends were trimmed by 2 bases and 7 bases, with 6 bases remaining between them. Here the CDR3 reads CASSLQGEAFF. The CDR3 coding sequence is TGCGCCAGCAGCTTACAGGGTGAAGCTTTCTTT.

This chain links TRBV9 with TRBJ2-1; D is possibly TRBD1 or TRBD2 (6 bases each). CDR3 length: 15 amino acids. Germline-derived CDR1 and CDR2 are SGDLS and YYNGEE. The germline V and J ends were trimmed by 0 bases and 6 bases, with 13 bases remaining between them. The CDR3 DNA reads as TGTGCCAGCAGCGTAGAGGGGGGCCGTCTCAATGAGCAGTTCTTC. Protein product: CASSVEGGRLNEQFF.

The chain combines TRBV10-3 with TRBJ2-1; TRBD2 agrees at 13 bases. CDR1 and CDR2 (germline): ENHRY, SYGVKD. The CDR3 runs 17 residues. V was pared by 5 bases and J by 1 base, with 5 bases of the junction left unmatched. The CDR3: CAISTTSGRGSYNEQFF. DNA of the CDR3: TGTGCCATCAGTACCACTAGCGGGAGGGGGTCCTACAATGAGCAGTTCTTC.

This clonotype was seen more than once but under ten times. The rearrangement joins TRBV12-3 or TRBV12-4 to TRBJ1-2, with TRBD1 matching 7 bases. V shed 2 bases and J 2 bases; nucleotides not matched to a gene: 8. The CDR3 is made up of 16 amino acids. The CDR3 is CASSLLRSQGNYGYTF. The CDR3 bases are TGTGCCAGCAGTTTACTCCGATCACAGGGGAACTATGGCTACACCTTC.

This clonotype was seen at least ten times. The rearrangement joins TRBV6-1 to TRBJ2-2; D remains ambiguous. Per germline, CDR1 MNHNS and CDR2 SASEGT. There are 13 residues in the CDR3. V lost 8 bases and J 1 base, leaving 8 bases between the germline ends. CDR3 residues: CASEVRNTGELFF. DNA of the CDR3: TGTGCCAGCGAGGTTCGGAACACCGGGGAGCTGTTTTTT.

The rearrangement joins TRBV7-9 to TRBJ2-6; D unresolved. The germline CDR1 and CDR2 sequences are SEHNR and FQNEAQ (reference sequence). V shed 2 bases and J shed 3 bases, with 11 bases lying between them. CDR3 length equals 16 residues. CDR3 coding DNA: TGTGCCAGCAGCTTAAAACCAGAGGATGGGGCCAACGTCCTGACTTTC. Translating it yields CASSLKPEDGANVLTF.

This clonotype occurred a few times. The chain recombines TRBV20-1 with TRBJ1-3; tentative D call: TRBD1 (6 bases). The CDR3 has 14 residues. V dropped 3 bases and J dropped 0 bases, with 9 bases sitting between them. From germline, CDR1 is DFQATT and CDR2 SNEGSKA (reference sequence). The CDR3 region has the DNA TGCAGTGCTAGCCAGGGGACCTCTGGAAACACCATATATTTT. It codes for CSASQGTSGNTIYF.

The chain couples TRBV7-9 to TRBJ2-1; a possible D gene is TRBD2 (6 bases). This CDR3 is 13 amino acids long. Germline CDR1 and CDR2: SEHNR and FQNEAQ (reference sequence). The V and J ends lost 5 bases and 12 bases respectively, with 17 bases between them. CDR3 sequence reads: CASSRDSLGGQFF. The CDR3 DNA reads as TGTGCCAGCAGCCGGGACTCTCTGGGGGGGCAGTTCTTC. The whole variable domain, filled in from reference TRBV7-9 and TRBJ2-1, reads DTGVSQNPRHKITKRGQNVTFRCDPISEHNRLYWYRQTLGQGPEFLTYFQNEAQLEKSRLLSDRFSAERPKGSFSTLEIQRTEQGDSAMYLCASSRDSLGGQFFGPGTRLTVL.

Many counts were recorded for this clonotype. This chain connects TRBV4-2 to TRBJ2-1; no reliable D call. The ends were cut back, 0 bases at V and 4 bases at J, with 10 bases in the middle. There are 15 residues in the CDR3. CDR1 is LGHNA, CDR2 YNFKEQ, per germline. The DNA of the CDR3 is TGTGCCAGCAGCCAAGATCGAGAACCTTACAATGAGCAGTTCTTC. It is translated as CASSQDREPYNEQFF.

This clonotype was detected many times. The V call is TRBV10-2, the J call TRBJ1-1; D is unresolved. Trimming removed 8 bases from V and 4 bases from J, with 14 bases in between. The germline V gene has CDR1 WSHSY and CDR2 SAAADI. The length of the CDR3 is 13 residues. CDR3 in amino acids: CASLDRGSTEAFF. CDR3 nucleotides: TGCGCCAGCCTGGACCGAGGGAGCACTGAAGCTTTCTTT.

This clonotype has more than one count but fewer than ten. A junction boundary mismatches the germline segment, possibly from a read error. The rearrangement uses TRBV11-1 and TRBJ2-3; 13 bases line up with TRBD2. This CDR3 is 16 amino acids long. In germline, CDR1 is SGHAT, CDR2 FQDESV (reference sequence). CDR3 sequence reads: CASSLWTSGRSDMQYF. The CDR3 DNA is TGTGCCAGCAGCCTGTGGACTAGCGGGAGATCAGATATGCAGTATTTT.

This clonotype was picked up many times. This CDR3 is CASSQFPVAGTVYEQYF. Here the CDR3 DNA reads TGTGCCAGCAGCCAATTCCCTGTAGCGGGAACAGTCTACGAGCAGTACTTC. The V call is TRBV3-1, the J call TRBJ2-7, with 8 bases matching TRBD2. V dropped 2 bases and J dropped 3; count of bases not matched to a gene: 12. In germline, CDR1 is LGHDT, CDR2 YNNKEL (reference sequence). This CDR3 is built from 17 residues.

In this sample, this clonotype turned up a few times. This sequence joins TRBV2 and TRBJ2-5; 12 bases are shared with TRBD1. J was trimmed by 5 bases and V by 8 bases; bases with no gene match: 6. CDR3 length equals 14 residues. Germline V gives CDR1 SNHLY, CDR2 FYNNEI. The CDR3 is CASSGTGGLETQYF. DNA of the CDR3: TGTGCCAGCTCCGGGACAGGGGGCTTGGAGACCCAGTACTTC.

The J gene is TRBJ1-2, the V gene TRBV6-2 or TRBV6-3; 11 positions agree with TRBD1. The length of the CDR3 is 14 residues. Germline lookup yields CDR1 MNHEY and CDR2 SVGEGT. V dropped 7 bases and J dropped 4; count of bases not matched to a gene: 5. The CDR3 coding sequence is TGTGCCAGCAATGGACAGGGGGCTATCTATGGCTACACCTTC. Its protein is CASNGQGAIYGYTF.

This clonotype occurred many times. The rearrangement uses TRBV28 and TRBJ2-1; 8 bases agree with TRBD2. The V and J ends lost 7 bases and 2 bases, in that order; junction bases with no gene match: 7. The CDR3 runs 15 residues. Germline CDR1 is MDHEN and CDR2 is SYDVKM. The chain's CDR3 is CASTRGLGTYNEQFF. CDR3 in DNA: TGTGCCAGCACTAGGGGACTAGGGACCTACAATGAGCAGTTCTTC.

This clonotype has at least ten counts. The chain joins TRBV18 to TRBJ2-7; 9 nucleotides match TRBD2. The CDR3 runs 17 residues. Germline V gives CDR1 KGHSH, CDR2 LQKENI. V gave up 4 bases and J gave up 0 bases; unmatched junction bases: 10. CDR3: CASSLVAGVGRSYEQYF. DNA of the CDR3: TGTGCCAGCTCACTAGTAGCGGGAGTGGGTCGCTCCTACGAGCAGTACTTC.

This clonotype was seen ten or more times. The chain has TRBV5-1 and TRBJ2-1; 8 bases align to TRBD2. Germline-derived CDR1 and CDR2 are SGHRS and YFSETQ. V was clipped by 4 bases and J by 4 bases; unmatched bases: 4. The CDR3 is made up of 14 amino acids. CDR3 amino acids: CASSVGLGYNEQFF. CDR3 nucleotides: TGCGCCAGCAGCGTGGGACTAGGTTACAATGAGCAGTTCTTC.

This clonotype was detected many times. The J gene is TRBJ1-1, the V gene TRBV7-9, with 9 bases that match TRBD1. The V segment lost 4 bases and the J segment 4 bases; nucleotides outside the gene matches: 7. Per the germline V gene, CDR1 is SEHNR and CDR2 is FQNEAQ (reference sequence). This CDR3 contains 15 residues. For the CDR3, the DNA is TGTGCCAGCAGCTCCCGGACAGGGGAGAGCACTGAAGCTTTCTTT. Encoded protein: CASSSRTGESTEAFF.

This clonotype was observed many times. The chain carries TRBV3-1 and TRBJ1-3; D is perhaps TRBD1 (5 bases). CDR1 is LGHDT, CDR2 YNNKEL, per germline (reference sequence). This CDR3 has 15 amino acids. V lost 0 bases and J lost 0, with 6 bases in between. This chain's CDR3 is CASSQDRASGNTIYF. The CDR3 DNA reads TGTGCCAGCAGCCAAGACAGGGCCTCTGGAAACACCATATATTTT.

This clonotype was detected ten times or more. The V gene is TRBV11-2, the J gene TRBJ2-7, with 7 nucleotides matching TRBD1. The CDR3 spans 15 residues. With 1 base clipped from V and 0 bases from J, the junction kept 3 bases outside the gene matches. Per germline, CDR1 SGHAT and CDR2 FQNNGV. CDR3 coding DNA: TGTGCCAGCAGCTTAGGAGGGGGCGCCTCCTACGAGCAGTACTTC. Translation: CASSLGGGASYEQYF.

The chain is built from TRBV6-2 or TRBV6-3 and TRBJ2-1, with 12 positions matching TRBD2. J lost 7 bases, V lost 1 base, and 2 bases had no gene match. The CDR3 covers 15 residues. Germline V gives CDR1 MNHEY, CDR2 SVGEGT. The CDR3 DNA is TGTGCCAGCAGTTACTTGGGGACTAGCGGGAATGAGCAGTTCTTC. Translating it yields CASSYLGTSGNEQFF.

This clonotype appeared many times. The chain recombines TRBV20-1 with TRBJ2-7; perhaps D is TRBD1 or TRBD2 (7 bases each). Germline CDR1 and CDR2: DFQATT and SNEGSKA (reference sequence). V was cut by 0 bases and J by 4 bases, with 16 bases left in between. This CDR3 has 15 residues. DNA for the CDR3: TGCAGTGCTAGAGAGGGGGGGACAGCGATATACGAGCAGTACTTC. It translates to CSAREGGTAIYEQYF.

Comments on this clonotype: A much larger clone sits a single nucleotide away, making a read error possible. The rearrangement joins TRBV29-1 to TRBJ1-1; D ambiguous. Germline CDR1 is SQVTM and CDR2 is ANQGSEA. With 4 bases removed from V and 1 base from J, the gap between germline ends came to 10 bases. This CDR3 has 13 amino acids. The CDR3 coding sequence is TGCAGCGTTGGAGGACGGGGGAACACTGAAGCTTTCTTT. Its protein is CSVGGRGNTEAFF.

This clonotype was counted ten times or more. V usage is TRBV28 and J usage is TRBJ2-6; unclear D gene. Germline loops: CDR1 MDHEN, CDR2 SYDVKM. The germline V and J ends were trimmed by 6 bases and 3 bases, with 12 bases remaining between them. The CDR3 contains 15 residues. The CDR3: CASSPLGNGANVLTF. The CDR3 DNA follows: TGTGCCAGCAGCCCCTTAGGGAATGGGGCCAACGTCCTGACTTTC.